This entry is about one TCR beta chain. Profiled with immunoSEQ multiplex PCR; TCRdb holds only in-frame clones, not every one. This table has 150,000 to 200,000 clones, approximately 90% appearing once. V was clipped by 1 base and J by 8 bases; unmatched bases: 6. The CDR3 length is 15 residues. The germline gives CDR1 MNHEY, CDR2 SVGAGI. This record belongs to a study of blood T cell repertoires in COVID-19. Sequenced sample: PBMCs or T cells enriched from blood (not recorded which). The chain employs TRBV6-5 and TRBJ2-1, with 9 bases that match TRBD1. The TCR originated in a woman aged 50 to 60 who had recovered from COVID-19. CDR3 DNA sequence: TGTGCCAGCAGTTACTTCGGGACAGGGACCGATGAGCAGTTCTTC. Translating it yields CASSYFGTGTDEQFF.